A selection of T cell receptor beta chains follows, all from one sample in a study of shared clonotypes between healthy human individuals. Produced via immunoSEQ multiplex PCR; TCRdb's table is partial and in-frame only. The sample has roughly 2.5 million clones, approximately 94% seen once. Sample: naive CD4+ T cells sorted from blood. These receptors were taken from a man younger than 35 in good health. The CDR3 runs from the conserved cysteine through the conserved F or W. D genes are given only for firm matches. Not every row has a clone size; where given, it reads once, few, many or a size class.

size: .
D: TRBD2
V: TRBV11-2
J: TRBJ2-5
DNA: TGTGCCAGCAGCTTAATCCTAGCGGGGGGTTCGGGGACCCAGTACTTC
CDR3: CASSLILAGGSGTQYF

size: .
D: TRBD1
V: TRBV7-2
J: TRBJ2-7
DNA: TGTGCCAGCAGCTTTGACAGGGGGCATTACGAGCAGTACTTC
CDR3: CASSFDRGHYEQYF

size: .
D: .
V: TRBV12-5
J: TRBJ1-3
DNA: TGTGCTAGTGGTTTAGGCAGGGACTCTGGAAACACCATATATTTT
CDR3: CASGLGRDSGNTIYF

size: .
D: .
V: TRBV19
J: TRBJ2-6
DNA: TGTGCCAGTAGCCTCAGGGGGGTCTCTGGGGCCAACGTCCTGACTTTC
CDR3: CASSLRGVSGANVLTF

size: .
D: .
V: TRBV4-1
J: TRBJ2-2
DNA: TGCGCCAGCAGCCATAATTCCCCCGGGGAGCTGTTTTTT
CDR3: CASSHNSPGELFF

size: .
D: .
V: TRBV10-1
J: TRBJ2-3
DNA: TGCGCCAGCAGTATAGCGGCCCACACAGATACGCAGTATTTT
CDR3: CASSIAAHTDTQYF

size: once
D: .
V: TRBV27
J: TRBJ1-4
DNA: TGTGCCAGCAGTGTGACAGCGGCTACCGAACTGTTTTTT
CDR3: CASSVTAATELFF

size: once
D: TRBD1
V: TRBV6-6
J: TRBJ1-2
DNA: TGTGCCAGCAGTTACGGGGACAGACCCCATGGCTACACCTTC
CDR3: CASSYGDRPHGYTF

size: .
D: .
V: TRBV5-6
J: TRBJ2-3
DNA: TGTGCCAGCAGCTTGGCCGACCCCTCCACTAGCACAGATACGCAGTATTTT
CDR3: CASSLADPSTSTDTQYF

size: .
D: .
V: TRBV10-3
J: TRBJ2-7
DNA: TGTGCCATCAGGGGCGGGGGCTTCTACGAGCAGTACTTC
CDR3: CAIRGGGFYEQYF

size: .
D: .
V: TRBV29-1
J: TRBJ1-2
DNA: TGCAGCGTTGTGGAGGGAAACTATGGCTACACCTTC
CDR3: CSVVEGNYGYTF

size: .
D: TRBD2
V: TRBV6-5
J: TRBJ2-7
DNA: TGTGCCAGCAGGCAGGATAGCGGGGGGGCGTATGAGCAGTACTTC
CDR3: CASRQDSGGAYEQYF

size: .
D: TRBD2
V: TRBV7-2
J: TRBJ2-7
DNA: TGTGCCAGCAGCTACCCGCGGGGGGGCGAGCAGTACTTC
CDR3: CASSYPRGGEQYF

size: .
D: .
V: TRBV5-1
J: TRBJ2-7
DNA: TGCGCCAGCAGCTTTACAGGAGAGATCTACGAGCAGTACTTC
CDR3: CASSFTGEIYEQYF

size: .
D: .
V: TRBV7-9
J: TRBJ1-5
DNA: TGTGCCAGCAGCCCAGACACCAGCAATCAGCCCCAGCATTTT
CDR3: CASSPDTSNQPQHF

size: once
D: .
V: TRBV28
J: TRBJ1-2
DNA: TGTGCCAGCACCCCCGGTACTAACTATGGCTACACCTTC
CDR3: CASTPGTNYGYTF

size: .
D: TRBD2
V: TRBV6-5
J: TRBJ2-5
DNA: TGTGCCAGCAGCAGCGGGACCAAGACCCAGTACTTC
CDR3: CASSSGTKTQYF

size: once
D: TRBD1
V: TRBV7-9
J: TRBJ2-3
DNA: TGTGCCAGCAGCCTCGGGACAGGGGGCATCGCAGATACGCAGTATTTT
CDR3: CASSLGTGGIADTQYF

size: .
D: .
V: TRBV5-1
J: TRBJ2-5
DNA: TGCGCCAGCAGCTTGGACGGGGCCGCCCAAGAGACCCAGTACTTC
CDR3: CASSLDGAAQETQYF

size: .
D: .
V: TRBV5-1
J: TRBJ1-1
DNA: TGCGCCAGCAGCTTGGACGCCAGTTGGGGCACTGAAGCTTTCTTT
CDR3: CASSLDASWGTEAFF

size: .
D: TRBD1
V: TRBV18
J: TRBJ2-1
DNA: TGTGCCAGCTCACGGGACAGGAGCAATGAGCAGTTCTTC
CDR3: CASSRDRSNEQFF

size: .
D: TRBD2
V: TRBV6-5
J: TRBJ2-7
DNA: TGTGCCAGCAGTAGAGGGACTAGCGGGAGTTCCGAGCAGTACTTC
CDR3: CASSRGTSGSSEQYF

size: .
D: .
V: TRBV28
J: TRBJ1-2
DNA: TGTGCCAGCAGGGTTACAGGGCGGCGCTATGGCTACACCTTC
CDR3: CASRVTGRRYGYTF

size: .
D: .
V: TRBV13
J: TRBJ1-2
DNA: TGTGCCAGCAGCTTCAAGGGAAGTAACTATGGCTACACCTTC
CDR3: CASSFKGSNYGYTF

size: .
D: TRBD1
V: TRBV10-3
J: TRBJ1-3
DNA: TGTGCCATCAGTAAGACAGGGGGCCCCTCTGGAAACACCATATATTTT
CDR3: CAISKTGGPSGNTIYF